This TCR beta chain was sequenced in a study of siplizumab effects on memory and regulatory T cells. Concerning this clone itself: Its antigen is unidentified.

Profiled with immunoSEQ multiplex PCR; TCRdb holds only in-frame clones, not every one. The sample lists about 100,000 clones; roughly 92% were seen once. The CDR3 has 16 residues. Germline V gives CDR1 MNHEY, CDR2 SVGAGI. Trimming shortened V by 2 bases and J by 4 bases, and 16 bases separated the two germline ends. Study-level points and caveats: Naive T cells looked more diverse than memory cells and looked like major alloresponse contributors. The average Treg-derived proportion among mappable alloreactive CD4+ clones was around 65% with siplizumab versus 25% to 30% in controls. Confirmation that proliferating Tregs from siplizumab cultures had suppressive function was not obtained.

The origin of this receptor is a human donor in good health. This sequence joins TRBV6-5 and TRBJ2-3; a possible D gene is TRBD2 (6 bases). Source material: Tregs sorted from blood. DNA for the CDR3: TGTGCCAGCAGTTACGCGGGACTCACTGGGGCAGATACGCAGTATTTT. Translation gives CASSYAGLTGADTQYF.